One and the same sample provided the 11 T cell receptor beta chains below, sequenced in a study of response to subunit inactivated influenza vaccine (dated by TCRdb to 2017 to 2018). The method was RT-PCR. The reads were generated on an Illumina HiSeq 2500. The public reads were quality trimmed at Q25 with fastp and then assembled into clones with MiXCR by TCRdb, keeping productive beta chains. Rows are combined by CDR3 protein, so each entry shows the most common genes and DNA. This sample comprises about 700,000 distinct CDR3 sequences, roughly 14% of them detected only once. 11% of the sample is in the top ten clones. This sample comprised PBMCs from blood, obtained roughly 12 days after vaccination. The receptors were sampled from a man over 45 who received an inactivated influenza vaccine. Donor details come from another sample of the same person, matched by shared clones.

In this sample, this clonotype turned up a few times. The chain combines TRBV28 with TRBJ2-5, with a possible D match to TRBD1 (6 bases). The V end was cut by 0 bases, the J end by 7 bases, with 18 bases between. In germline, CDR1 is MDHEN, CDR2 SYDVKM. This CDR3 has 16 residues. As DNA, the CDR3 is TGTGCCAGCAGTTTATGGTCAGACAGGTCGCTGGGGACCCAGTACTTC. Protein sequence: CASSLWSDRSLGTQYF.

This clonotype was detected a few times. The chain recombines TRBV6-5 with TRBJ2-7, with TRBD2 matching over 10 bases. This CDR3 spans 18 amino acids. The trim removed 2 bases at V and 0 bases at J, leaving 10 bases unmatched. Per germline, CDR1 MNHEY and CDR2 SVGAGI. Here the CDR3 DNA reads TGTGCCAGCAGTTACACGCCAGCGGGAGGGCCTGGCTCCTACGAGCAGTACTTC. This gives the protein CASSYTPAGGPGSYEQYF.

This clonotype was counted a few times. Mismatch with germline at one junction end may stem from a read error. This chain connects TRBV3-1 to TRBJ2-7; perhaps TRBD1 as D (7 bases). CDR1 and CDR2 from the germline V gene are LGHDT and YNNKEL (reference sequence). The CDR3 loop spans 15 amino acids. DNA of the CDR3: TGTGCCAGCAGGCAAGGGGCGGGACAGTCCTACGAGCAGTACTTC. Translation: CASRQGAGQSYEQYF.

The rearrangement joins TRBV11-2 to TRBJ1-2; TRBD1 might be the D (5 bases). The germline V gene encodes CDR1 SGHAT and CDR2 FQNNGV. Trimming removed 5 bases at V and 5 bases at J, with 12 bases between. The CDR3 sequence is 13 residues long. DNA for the CDR3: TGTGCCAGCAGCCGGGACGGACAATATGGCTACACCTTC. This sequence encodes CASSRDGQYGYTF.

The sample holds a few counts of this clonotype. This rearrangement joins TRBV20-1 to TRBJ2-3, with TRBD2 as a possible D gene (6 bases). The CDR3 contains 16 residues. Germline assignment: CDR1 DFQATT and CDR2 SNEGSKA (reference sequence). The ends were cut back, 2 bases at V and 0 bases at J, with 15 bases in the middle. The CDR3 DNA reads TGCAGTGCTAGACCAGTTAGCGGTACTAGCACAGATACGCAGTATTTT. Translated, it gives CSARPVSGTSTDTQYF.

This clonotype occurred a few times. The chain links TRBV4-3 to TRBJ1-1, with D unclear. This CDR3 region has 16 residues. The V and J ends lost 4 bases and 2 bases respectively, with 17 bases between them. Germline V lookup: CDR1 LGHNA, CDR2 YSLEER. The DNA for the CDR3 is TGCGCCAGCAGCCCGACAACCGTGCGGTTAAACACTGAAGCTTTCTTT. It translates to CASSPTTVRLNTEAFF.

The V call is TRBV20-1, the J call TRBJ2-7; no firm D call. Trimming took off 0 bases at V and 3 bases at J, with 9 bases between the two ends. This CDR3 is built from 13 residues. Germline CDR1 DFQATT, CDR2 SNEGSKA (reference sequence). The CDR3 DNA reads TGCAGTGCTAGAGATGGTCAGTTCTACGAGCAGTACTTC. This encodes CSARDGQFYEQYF.

V is TRBV18 and J is TRBJ2-3; 8 nucleotides match TRBD1. Germline V gene data show CDR1 as KGHSH and CDR2 as LQKENI. This CDR3 has 16 amino acids. V gave up 4 bases and J gave up 1 base; unmatched junction bases: 7. CDR3 DNA: TGTGCCAGCTCACGGAGGACAGGGTGGGGCACAGATACGCAGTATTTT. The encoded protein is CASSRRTGWGTDTQYF.

This clonotype has a handful of counts. The chain has TRBV6-5 and TRBJ1-6; D is unresolved. Germline CDR1 reads MNHEY; CDR2 reads SVGAGI. There are 12 residues in the CDR3. With 5 bases removed from V and 9 bases from J, the gap between germline ends came to 8 bases. The DNA of the CDR3 is TGTGCCAGCAGTCGGACTTCTTCACCCCTCCACTTT. Its translation: CASSRTSSPLHF.

The V gene is TRBV27, the J gene TRBJ1-1, with 10 bases that match TRBD1. CDR1 and CDR2 from the germline V gene are MNHEY and SMNVEV (reference sequence). The CDR3 loop spans 13 amino acids. V trimming: 5 bases; J trimming: 6 bases; junction bases outside the gene matches: 3. DNA of the CDR3: TGTGCCAGCAGTAAGGGACAGGGGTCTGAAGCTTTCTTT. Its translation is CASSKGQGSEAFF.

This clonotype was seen a few times. The chain combines TRBV12-3 or TRBV12-4 with TRBJ2-2; a weak D match, TRBD1 (6 bases). CDR3 length: 15 residues. Deletions cut 6 bases from V and 2 bases from J, with 13 bases between. The CDR3 DNA reads TGTGCCAGCAGGAAACGACAGGATAACACCGGGGAGCTGTTTTTT. Its protein product is CASRKRQDNTGELFF.